What follows are 17 T cell receptor beta chains derived from one specimen sequenced in a study of blood T cell repertoires in COVID-19. The method was immunoSEQ multiplex PCR; TCRdb's version includes in-frame clones alone and lacks a portion of them. The table lists about 260,000 clones, around nine tenths of them singletons. Sequenced input: peripheral blood. These TCRs come from a man in his thirties or forties with active or convalescent COVID-19.

This clone was seen more than once but under ten times. The V and J genes are TRBV6-2 or TRBV6-3 and TRBJ2-5; no clear D gene. Germline V lookup: CDR1 MNHEY, CDR2 SVGEGT. The CDR3 has 14 amino acids. Trimming took 0 bases from V and 5 from J, leaving 10 bases between them. The CDR3 here is CASSYSNARETQYF. CDR3 in DNA: TGTGCCAGCAGTTACTCGAACGCCAGGGAGACCCAGTACTTC.

The V and J genes are TRBV18 and TRBJ1-2; 7 positions match TRBD1. V was clipped by 4 bases and J by 2 bases; unmatched bases: 4. Per the germline V gene, CDR1 is KGHSH and CDR2 is LQKENI. The CDR3 length is 14 residues. In nucleotides, the CDR3 is TGTGCCAGCTCACTCCGGGACAGCAACTATGGCTACACCTTC. Its translation: CASSLRDSNYGYTF.

The chain has TRBV10-1 and TRBJ2-3; TRBD2 aligns across 14 bases. This CDR3 has 17 residues. Germline values: CDR1 WNHNN, CDR2 SYGVQD (reference sequence). The ends lost 2 bases at V and 2 bases at J; junction bases unmatched: 3. The CDR3 reads CASSETTSGGATDTQYF. In DNA, the CDR3 is TGCGCCAGCAGTGAGACGACTAGCGGGGGGGCCACAGATACGCAGTATTTT.

The CDR3 protein is CASSFSDRGDSPLHF. DNA for the CDR3: TGTGCCAGCAGCTTTTCGGACAGGGGGGATTCACCCCTCCACTTT. This rearrangement joins TRBV7-9 to TRBJ1-6; TRBD1 agrees at 10 bases. Unmatched junction bases numbered 4, after V lost 3 bases and J lost 8 bases. CDR1 and CDR2 (germline): SEHNR, FQNEAQ (reference sequence). The CDR3 contains 15 residues.

The count of this clone is one. Other DNA sequences of this sample code for an identical CDR3. The chain uses TRBV30 and TRBJ1-5; no clear D gene. V was trimmed by 5 bases and J by 2 bases, leaving 10 bases between them. The germline V gene encodes CDR1 GTSNPN and CDR2 SVGIG (reference sequence). The length of the CDR3 is 13 residues. The CDR3 region has the DNA TGTGCCTGGTCGTCCGGGGGCAATCAGCCCCAGCATTTT. Its protein product is CAWSSGGNQPQHF.

A remark on this clone: Other DNA sequences in the sample encode the same CDR3. The chain's CDR3 is CASSQETGLSYGYTF. The CDR3 DNA sequence: TGTGCCAGCAGCCAAGAGACAGGGTTATCATATGGCTACACCTTC. The J gene is TRBJ1-2, the V gene TRBV4-2, with TRBD1 matching over 7 bases. The CDR3 runs to 15 residues. Germline loops: CDR1 LGHNA, CDR2 YNFKEQ. Trimming at V came to 0 bases and at J to 5 bases, leaving 6 bases not matched to a gene.

The genes are TRBV7-9 and TRBJ1-1; 9 bases are shared with TRBD1. Per germline, CDR1 SEHNR and CDR2 FQNEAQ (reference sequence). The CDR3 loop spans 19 amino acids. V trimming: 1 base; J trimming: 5 bases; junction bases outside the gene matches: 17. The CDR3 loop is CASSLELKKDRGLGTEAFF. The CDR3 region has the DNA TGTGCCAGCAGCTTAGAACTAAAAAAGGACAGGGGATTAGGAACTGAAGCTTTCTTT.

This chain uses TRBV9 with TRBJ2-7; possibly TRBD2 for D (7 bases). Germline-derived CDR1 and CDR2 are SGDLS and YYNGEE. Between the trimmed V and J ends, which lost 0 bases and 5 bases, there was a span of 15 bases. The CDR3 has 15 amino acids. In DNA, the CDR3 is TGTGCCAGCAGCGTAGGGGCGGGGGCCCATAACGAGCAGTACTTC. Protein: CASSVGAGAHNEQYF.

The V gene is TRBV19, the J gene TRBJ2-1; TRBD1 aligns across 9 bases. The CDR3 is 16 residues long. V was clipped by 4 bases and J by 5 bases; unmatched bases: 9. From germline, CDR1 is LNHDA and CDR2 SQIVND (reference sequence). CDR3 amino acids: CASSTPHRGQNNEQFF. The CDR3 DNA follows: TGTGCCAGTAGTACGCCGCACAGGGGGCAGAACAATGAGCAGTTCTTC.

V is TRBV5-1 and J is TRBJ2-5, with 8 bases matching TRBD2. Germline V gene lookup returns CDR1 SGHRS and CDR2 YFSETQ. V shed 3 bases and J 3 bases; nucleotides not matched to a gene: 4. This CDR3 spans 14 amino acids. CDR3 bases: TGCGCCAGCAGCTCCAGCGGGGGAGAAGAGACCCAGTACTTC. It specifies CASSSSGGEETQYF.

The rearrangement joins TRBV19 to TRBJ1-5, with a possible D match to TRBD1 (6 bases). The CDR3 covers 14 residues. V shed 6 bases and J shed 4 bases, with 13 bases lying between them. Looked up from germline, CDR1 is LNHDA and CDR2 is SQIVND (reference sequence). The CDR3: CASRTGQFNQPQHF. The DNA of the CDR3 is TGTGCCAGTAGGACCGGACAGTTTAATCAGCCCCAGCATTTT.

The chain joins TRBV5-1 to TRBJ2-7; the D call may be TRBD1 or TRBD2 (5 bases each). The CDR3 is 12 residues long. CDR1 SGHRS and CDR2 YFSETQ come from the germline V gene. V gave up 4 bases and J gave up 5 bases, with 10 bases separating them. CDR3 sequence: CASSLGRDEQYF. The DNA for the CDR3 is TGCGCCAGCAGCCTGGGACGGGACGAGCAGTACTTC.

The V and J genes are TRBV4-3 and TRBJ1-4; 9 bases map to TRBD1. V shed 3 bases and J 8 bases; nucleotides not matched to a gene: 10. Germline CDR1 reads LGHNA; CDR2 reads YSLEER. The CDR3 spans 16 residues. The CDR3 region has the DNA TGCGCCAGCAGCCAGACAACAGGGGGCTTGGGCGAAAAACTGTTTTTT. Residues: CASSQTTGGLGEKLFF.

Comment on this clone: The sample contains more than one DNA sequence encoding this CDR3. The rearrangement uses TRBV6-1 and TRBJ2-7, with 7 bases matching TRBD1. Germline CDR1 MNHNS, CDR2 SASEGT. V was pared by 1 base and J by 0 bases, with 3 bases of the junction left unmatched. This CDR3 spans 15 amino acids. For the CDR3, the DNA is TGTGCCAGCAGTGAAGGGACAGGCTTCTCCTACGAGCAGTACTTC. It specifies CASSEGTGFSYEQYF.

The V gene is TRBV6-5, the J gene TRBJ2-7, with D uncertain. CDR3 length: 13 amino acids. Germline V CDR1 and CDR2: MNHEY, SVGAGI. V shed 8 bases and J shed 4 bases, with 15 bases lying between them. The CDR3 loop is CASYPTNMYEQYF. In nucleotides, the CDR3 is TGTGCCAGCTACCCTACCAATATGTACGAGCAGTACTTC.

The rearrangement joins TRBV30 to TRBJ2-1; 10 bases fit TRBD2. Unmatched junction bases numbered 9, after V lost 5 bases and J lost 8 bases. Germline CDR1 is GTSNPN and CDR2 is SVGIG (reference sequence). This CDR3 has 14 amino acids. CDR3 coding DNA: TGTGCCTGGGAAAGCGGGGGGGCCTTCCATGAGCAGTTCTTC. Residues: CAWESGGAFHEQFF.

The chain has TRBV5-8 and TRBJ2-1, with a weak D call TRBD1 (6 bases). V shed 5 bases and J shed 3 bases, with 12 bases lying between them. The CDR3 is made up of 14 amino acids. Germline-derived CDR1 and CDR2 are SGHTS and YDEGEE. The CDR3 region has the DNA TGTGCCAGCAGAAGGGGGACCCGCTACAATGAGCAGTTCTTC. Translation: CASRRGTRYNEQFF.